The clone carrying this T cell receptor beta chain is classed as medium-sized (0.01 to 0.1%) by frequency. The data were obtained in a study of human CD8 memory T cell subsets. Germline V CDR1 and CDR2: SGHRS, YFSETQ. CDR3 length: 17 residues. UMI-labeled 5' RACE yielded the TCR beta libraries. TCRdb reprocessed the 5' RACE reads, with one entry per CDR3 protein and no DNA. This sample's table has roughly 10,000 distinct CDR3 sequences. The source of this sequence is a human donor in good health. The V and J genes are TRBV5-1 and TRBJ2-1; the TCRdb call, TRBD1, lacks DNA for checking. Sequenced: CD8+ T cells from PBMCs. CDR3 sequence: CASSLGPQLSSYNEQFF.